The 14 T cell receptor beta chains below all came from one sample that was sequenced in a study of cytotoxic CD8 clonotypes in ibrutinib-treated CLL. Profiling relied on immunoSEQ multiplex PCR, and the TCRdb table lists in-frame clones only, not all of them. Here the sample spans over 200,000 clones, approximately 70% being singletons. Sequencing used PBMCs, obtained after 12 months of ibrutinib treatment. Receptor source: a human donor with chronic lymphocytic leukemia.

This clone was detected only once. The chain employs TRBV6-5 and TRBJ2-3, with no clear D. In germline, CDR1 is MNHEY, CDR2 SVGAGI. V gave up 7 bases and J gave up 3 bases, with 14 bases separating them. The CDR3 length is 14 residues. As DNA, the CDR3 is TGTGCCAGCAAGGTTGGCTCCGGGACAGATACGCAGTATTTT. It is translated as CASKVGSGTDTQYF.

The CDR3 DNA sequence: TGTGCCAGCAGCTTAGGGCCAAATAATGAGCAGTTCTTC. Amino acid sequence: CASSLGPNNEQFF. V gene TRBV7-2 combines with J gene TRBJ2-1; D not resolved. Germline CDR1 reads SGHTA; CDR2 reads FQGNSA. This CDR3 is built from 13 residues. Trimming removed 1 base from V and 7 bases from J, with 8 bases in between.

The chain recombines TRBV6-5 with TRBJ1-1; 7 positions agree with TRBD1. V lost 6 bases to trimming and J lost 4 bases; unmatched junction nucleotides: 11. From germline, CDR1 is MNHEY and CDR2 SVGAGI. The CDR3 is made up of 15 amino acids. The CDR3 coding sequence is TGTGCCAGCAGCTTCTTGACAGGGAAGGGCACTGAAGCTTTCTTT. Amino acids: CASSFLTGKGTEAFF.

V is TRBV5-1 and J is TRBJ1-2, with 8 bases aligning to TRBD1. V trimming: 5 bases; J trimming: 4 bases; junction bases outside the gene matches: 4. The CDR3 is made up of 13 amino acids. The germline V gene has CDR1 SGHRS and CDR2 YFSETQ. The CDR3 region is CASREGTGYGYTF. The CDR3 region has the DNA TGCGCCAGCAGGGAGGGGACAGGCTATGGCTACACCTTC.

J is TRBJ2-3 and V is TRBV18; D might be TRBD1 (5 bases). In germline, CDR1 is KGHSH, CDR2 LQKENI. Trimming shortened V by 4 bases and J by 8 bases, and 10 bases separated the two germline ends. The CDR3 extends over 12 amino acids. The chain's CDR3 is CASSRDSVTQYF. The CDR3 DNA reads as TGTGCCAGCTCACGAGACAGCGTTACGCAGTATTTT.

The chain employs TRBV11-2 and TRBJ2-6; no reliable D call. CDR1 SGHAT and CDR2 FQNNGV come from the germline V gene. The ends were cut back, 7 bases at V and 0 bases at J, with 4 bases in the middle. This CDR3 is 13 amino acids long. CDR3 protein: CASTLSGANVLTF. CDR3 nucleotides: TGTGCCAGCACCCTCTCTGGGGCCAACGTCCTGACTTTC.

The chain combines TRBV9 with TRBJ2-7; 10 nucleotides agree with TRBD1. The CDR3 totals 16 residues. Trimming cost V 4 bases and J 6 bases; bases outside gene matches: 13. CDR1 SGDLS and CDR2 YYNGEE come from the germline V gene. This CDR3 reads CASSPKLGTGAGEQYF. The CDR3 nucleotides are TGTGCCAGCAGCCCAAAACTGGGGACAGGGGCCGGCGAGCAGTACTTC.

This clone was recorded once. The V and J genes are TRBV6-1 and TRBJ1-3; D gene ambiguous. Trimming left V 3 bases short and J 0 bases short, with 15 bases between. This CDR3 comprises 17 residues. Per the germline V gene, CDR1 is MNHNS and CDR2 is SASEGT. CDR3 in amino acids: CASSDNSGLSSGNTIYF. The DNA of the CDR3 is TGTGCCAGCAGTGACAACTCAGGTCTGAGCTCTGGAAACACCATATATTTT.

V and J are TRBV2 and TRBJ1-1; D is unclear. The CDR3 runs 13 residues. CDR1 SNHLY and CDR2 FYNNEI come from the germline V gene. V lost 4 bases and J lost 5, with 11 bases in between. CDR3 loop: CASSGPRGTEAFF. CDR3 DNA sequence: TGTGCCAGCAGTGGCCCCCGGGGAACTGAAGCTTTCTTT. The full variable domain, rest sourced from reference TRBV2 and TRBJ1-1, is EPEVTQTPSHQVTQMGQEVILRCVPISNHLYFYWYRQILGQKVEFLVSFYNNEISEKSEIFDDQFSVERPDGSNFTLKIRSTKLEDSAMYFCASSGPRGTEAFFGQGTRLTVV.

The rearrangement links TRBV30 to TRBJ1-5; 8 bases match TRBD1. The CDR3 sequence is 13 residues long. V lost 2 bases, J lost 4 bases, and 1 base stayed unmatched. From germline, CDR1 is GTSNPN and CDR2 SVGIG (reference sequence). The CDR3 sequence is CAWSYRGNQPQHF. As DNA, the CDR3 is TGTGCCTGGAGTTACAGGGGGAATCAGCCCCAGCATTTT.

The chain is built from TRBV30 and TRBJ1-1, with D perhaps TRBD1 (5 bases). Between the trimmed V and J ends, which lost 0 bases and 1 base, there was a span of 9 bases. The CDR3 has 14 amino acids. The V gene's germline CDR1 is GTSNPN and CDR2 SVGIG (reference sequence). CDR3 loop: CAWSVGVSNTEAFF. CDR3 nucleotides: TGTGCCTGGAGTGTGGGGGTTTCGAACACTGAAGCTTTCTTT.

In its sample, this clone ranks as medium-sized. The same CDR3 also results from other DNA sequences found in this sample. This chain joins TRBV7-9 and TRBJ2-1; no firm D call. CDR1 and CDR2 from the germline V gene are SEHNR and FQNEAQ (reference sequence). Trimming removed 1 base from V and 7 bases from J, with 5 bases in between. The CDR3 totals 12 residues. CDR3 bases: TGTGCCAGCAGCTTAGGGTATAATGAGCAGTTCTTC. This sequence encodes CASSLGYNEQFF.

This sequence joins TRBV11-2 and TRBJ2-1, with TRBD2 matching 11 bases. The CDR3 covers 14 residues. Trimming cost V 3 bases and J 10 bases; bases outside gene matches: 5. The V gene's germline CDR1 is SGHAT and CDR2 FQNNGV. The CDR3 protein is CASSLSLAGGEQFF. DNA of the CDR3: TGTGCCAGCAGCTTGTCATTAGCGGGGGGGGAGCAGTTCTTC.

This rearrangement joins TRBV7-9 to TRBJ1-5; D is ambiguous. The germline V gene encodes CDR1 SEHNR and CDR2 FQNEAQ (reference sequence). V dropped 5 bases and J dropped 2 bases, with 16 bases sitting between them. This CDR3 is built from 16 residues. As DNA, the CDR3 is TGTGCCAGCAGCGCCAATCCGGGAGAGGGCAATCAGCCCCAGCATTTT. This translates into CASSANPGEGNQPQHF.